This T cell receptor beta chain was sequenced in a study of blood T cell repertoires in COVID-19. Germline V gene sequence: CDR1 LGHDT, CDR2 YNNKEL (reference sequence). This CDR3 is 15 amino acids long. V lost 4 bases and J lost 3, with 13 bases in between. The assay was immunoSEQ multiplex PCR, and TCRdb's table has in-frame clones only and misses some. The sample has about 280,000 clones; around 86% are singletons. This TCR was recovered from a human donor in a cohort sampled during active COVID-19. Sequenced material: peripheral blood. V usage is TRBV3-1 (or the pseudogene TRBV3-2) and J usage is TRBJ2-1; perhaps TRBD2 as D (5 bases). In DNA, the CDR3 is TGTGCCAGCAGCCCCAACCTCCGGGACTACAATGAGCAGTTCTTC. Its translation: CASSPNLRDYNEQFF.